The following is a T cell receptor (beta chain) sequence with its context. Antigen unknown. This entry comes from a study of CD8+ T cells in alopecia areata. On the study more broadly: A regimen of oral tofacitinib, 5 to 10 mg twice daily, was given to treated patients.

Treatment noted: oral pan-JAK inhibitor, 5-10 mg twice daily. Alopecia areata patients provided lesional scalp punch biopsies and peripheral blood. Study results and caveats: It was lesional scalp, especially alopecia totalis/universalis, that showed higher clonality than normal scalp. Under tofacitinib, fewer expanded CD8+ clones appeared among the top 100 scalp clones.

The germline CDR1 and CDR2 sequences are SGHNT and YYREEE (reference sequence). Trimming stripped 2 bases from V and 6 bases from J, with 18 bases between. The CDR3 is 16 residues long. Sequencing templates came from extracted RNA that was reverse transcribed into cDNA. Data came from immunoSEQ multiplex PCR; TCRdb stores just in-frame clones and leaves some out. The repertoire has under 350,000 clones, roughly 64% of them found once; the top ten carry less than 2%. The gene calls are TRBV5-4 and TRBJ2-1; D might be TRBD1 (6 bases). The receptor's source is a human donor with alopecia areata. The sample consisted of CD4+ T cells sorted from blood, taken at week 24, from a patient treated with tofacitinib. As DNA, the CDR3 is TGTGCCAGCAGCTTCGGCCCCGAGACAGGCGGCAATGAGCAGTTCTTC. Its translation: CASSFGPETGGNEQFF.